These 5 T cell receptor beta chains share one sample of origin, sequenced in a study of cytomegalovirus exposure and HLA in healthy donors. Profiled with immunoSEQ multiplex PCR; TCRdb holds only in-frame clones, not every one. The sample consists of about 130,000 clones, less than 95% of them appearing once. The sequenced sample was PBMCs. The source of these receptors is a man between 18 and 29 years old in good health and CMV-seropositive.

J is TRBJ1-2 and V is TRBV15; D unresolved. Germline V gene sequence: CDR1 LNHNV, CDR2 YYDKDF (reference sequence). V lost 0 bases and J lost 0, with 11 bases in between. CDR3 size: 16 residues. This CDR3 is CATSREFVRSNYGYTF. The DNA of the CDR3 is TGTGCCACCAGCAGAGAGTTCGTCAGGTCTAACTATGGCTACACCTTC.

This clone was seen a single time. CDR3 loop: CAISDPTEGYEQYF. The CDR3 nucleotides are TGTGCCATCAGTGACCCGACAGAAGGCTACGAGCAGTACTTC. The chain recombines TRBV10-3 with TRBJ2-7; possible D gene TRBD1, 5 bases. The V gene lost 3 bases and the J gene lost 3 bases, with 12 bases spanning the gap. CDR1 is ENHRY and CDR2 is SYGVKD in the germline V gene. The CDR3 runs to 14 residues.

CDR3 nucleotides: TGTGCCAGTAGTATTGGAGGACAGGTTGAAGCTTTCTTT. Translating gives CASSIGGQVEAFF. V is TRBV19 and J is TRBJ1-1; TRBD1 agrees at 7 bases. The trim removed 3 bases at V and 7 bases at J, leaving 5 bases unmatched. CDR3 length equals 13 residues. Germline lookup yields CDR1 LNHDA and CDR2 SQIVND (reference sequence).

This clone was picked up one time. V gene TRBV7-3 combines with J gene TRBJ2-2; possible D gene TRBD2, 5 bases. The CDR3 is 17 residues long. V was shortened by 5 bases and J by 4 bases, with 20 bases between the two germline ends. Germline CDR1 reads SGHTA; CDR2 reads FQGTGA. CDR3 bases: TGTGCCAGCAGCCCCAGTCGTGAAGCGGTCAGCACCGGGGAGCTGTTTTTT. Protein product: CASSPSREAVSTGELFF.

The chain couples TRBV28 to TRBJ2-1; 16 positions match TRBD2. This CDR3 is built from 19 residues. The V gene's germline CDR1 is MDHEN and CDR2 SYDVKM. J gave up 2 bases and V 5 bases, and 9 bases lay outside the gene matches. The CDR3 region is CASSPPGLAGGLPYNEQFF. Written as DNA, the CDR3 is TGTGCCAGCAGTCCGCCGGGACTAGCGGGAGGGCTCCCCTACAATGAGCAGTTCTTC. Full variable domain (remainder filled in from reference TRBV28 and TRBJ2-1): DVKVTQSSRYLVKRTGEKVFLECVQDMDHENMFWYRQDPGLGLRLIYFSYDVKMKEKGDIPEGYSVSREKKERFSLILESASTNQTSMYLCASSPPGLAGGLPYNEQFFGPGTRLTVL.